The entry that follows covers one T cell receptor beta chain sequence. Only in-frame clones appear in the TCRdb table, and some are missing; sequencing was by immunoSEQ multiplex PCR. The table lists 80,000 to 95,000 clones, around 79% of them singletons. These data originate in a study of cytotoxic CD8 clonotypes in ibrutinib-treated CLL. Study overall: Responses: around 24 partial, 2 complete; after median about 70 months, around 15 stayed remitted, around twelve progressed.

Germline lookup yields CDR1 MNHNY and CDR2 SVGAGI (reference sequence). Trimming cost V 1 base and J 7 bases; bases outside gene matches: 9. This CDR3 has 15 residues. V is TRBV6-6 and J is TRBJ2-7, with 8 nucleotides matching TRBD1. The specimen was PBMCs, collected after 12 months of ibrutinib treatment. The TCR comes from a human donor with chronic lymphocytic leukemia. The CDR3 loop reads CASSYWGQADGEQYF. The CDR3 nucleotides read TGTGCCAGCAGTTACTGGGGACAGGCCGACGGGGAGCAGTACTTC.